The clone carrying this T cell receptor beta chain was seen a handful of times. Its antigen is not identified. The source of the sample is a study of CD8 T cells in ankylosing spondylitis. V was cut by 0 bases and J by 0 bases, with 10 bases left in between. This CDR3 region has 16 residues. CDR1 and CDR2 (germline): MNHEY, SVGAGI. Study-wide points: Disease-linked clones had a CD8+ phenotype and relatively low frequency in peripheral blood. Reportedly, disease-linked clones are significantly enriched in ankylosing spondylitis patients' matched synovial fluid. In synovial fluid and blood from reactive arthritis, some motif variants were previously reported. Characteristic of ankylosing spondylitis blood, it appeared, was a TCR beta motif comprising roughly eight highly homologous variants.

TCRdb ran MiXCR on the 5' RACE reads and lists one entry per CDR3 protein. This sample has some 120,000 distinct CDR3 sequences, with around 13% found just once. The rearrangement links TRBV6-5 to TRBJ2-3, with D unresolved. Sequencing was done on a sample of blood, either unsorted or a sorted T cell fraction (not recorded which). The source is a female donor with ankylosing spondylitis or in good health (not recorded which). The CDR3 here is CASSYSASTSTDTQYF. The CDR3, as DNA: TGTGCCAGCAGTTACTCCGCATCGACTAGCACAGATACGCAGTATTTT.